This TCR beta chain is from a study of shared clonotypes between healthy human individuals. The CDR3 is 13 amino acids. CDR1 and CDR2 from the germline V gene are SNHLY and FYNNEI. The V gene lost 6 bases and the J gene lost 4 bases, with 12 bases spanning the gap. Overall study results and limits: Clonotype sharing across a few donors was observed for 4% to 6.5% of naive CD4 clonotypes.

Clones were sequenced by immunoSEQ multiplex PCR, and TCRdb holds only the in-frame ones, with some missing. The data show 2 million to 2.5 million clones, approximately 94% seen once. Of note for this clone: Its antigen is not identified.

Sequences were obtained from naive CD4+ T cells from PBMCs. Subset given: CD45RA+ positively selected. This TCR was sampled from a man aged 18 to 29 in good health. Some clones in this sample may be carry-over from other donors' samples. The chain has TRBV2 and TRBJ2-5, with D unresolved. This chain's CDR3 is CASRRLARETQYF. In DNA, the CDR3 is TGTGCCAGCAGGAGACTCGCTCGAGAGACCCAGTACTTC.